The clone carrying this T cell receptor beta chain was found once. Its antigen is unidentified. CD8 cells regarded as naive lacked CD45RO, were positively chosen for CCR7, and omitted terminally differentiated effector memory CD45RA+ cells. The entry originates in a study of shared clonotypes between healthy human individuals. The overall study: A few men and a couple of women, aged 18 to 49, were donors. Findings of the study overall: The small donor group covered limited genetic and exposure diversity. It was anticipated that sequencing depth would influence how many clonotypes donors shared.

Profiled with immunoSEQ multiplex PCR; TCRdb holds only in-frame clones, not every one. This table has millions of clones, over 85% appearing once. Sequenced material: naive CD8+ T cells sorted from blood. This clonotype originated in a man aged 18 to 35 in good health.

The CDR3 spells CASRGTDSYNEQFF. In nucleotides, the CDR3 is TGTGCCAGTAGGGGGACAGACTCCTACAATGAGCAGTTCTTC. This chain links TRBV19 with TRBJ2-1; 7 bases align to TRBD1. Germline lookup yields CDR1 LNHDA and CDR2 SQIVND (reference sequence). The ends lost 6 bases at V and 0 bases at J; junction bases unmatched: 2. There are 14 residues in the CDR3.